Listed below are T cell receptor beta chains from one sample, sequenced in a study of cytotoxic CD8 clonotypes in ibrutinib-treated CLL. TCRdb's copy holds only in-frame clones and misses some; the assay was immunoSEQ multiplex PCR. Among approximately 190,000 clones listed, 70% were seen once. Sequenced material: PBMCs, taken after 12 months of ibrutinib treatment. All receptors come from a human donor with chronic lymphocytic leukemia. CDR3s include the opening cysteine and the closing phenylalanine or tryptophan. The order of the fields is clone size, J gene, V gene, D gene, CDR3 DNA, CDR3 protein. The D gene is left open where the match is weak. Size is stated for part of the rows, as once, few or many counts, or as a class when the clone is expanded.

once TRBJ2-5 TRBV7-7 - TGTGCTAGCAGCCATTCCGGGTCCGGGGAGACCCAGTACTTC CASSHSGSGETQYF
- TRBJ1-2 TRBV19 - TGTGCCAGTAGTATAGATCGGGGCGGTGGCTACACCTTC CASSIDRGGGYTF
- TRBJ1-2 TRBV5-4 - TGTGCCAGCAGCTTGGCTAGGCGGGGTCCGGACTATGGCTACACCTTC CASSLARRGPDYGYTF
few TRBJ2-1 TRBV10-3 - TGTGCCATCAGTGAGACTGGACTAGAGCAGTTCTTC CAISETGLEQFF
- TRBJ1-2 TRBV15 TRBD1 TGTGCCACCGGCAAAGGACAGGGGTGGAACTATGGCTACACCTTC CATGKGQGWNYGYTF
- TRBJ2-2 TRBV27 - TGTGCCAGCAGTCCTCCAGGGTCCGGGGAGCTGTTTTTT CASSPPGSGELFF
- TRBJ2-3 TRBV7-3 - TGTGCCAGCAGCTCCTATGGAGATACGCAGTATTTT CASSSYGDTQYF
- TRBJ2-6 TRBV29-1 - TGCAGCTTTAAAAGTCCCTCTGCTGGGGCCAACGTCCTGACTTTC CSFKSPSAGANVLTF
- TRBJ1-2 TRBV4-2 - TGTGCCAGCAGCCAAGATGCTTCCAACTATGGCTACACCTTC CASSQDASNYGYTF
- TRBJ2-1 TRBV11-3 TRBD1 TGTGCCAGCAGCTTGGGGCAGGGGGTAAGAGGGATTGGGGATGAGCAGTTCTTC CASSLGQGVRGIGDEQFF
- TRBJ2-1 TRBV2 TRBD1 TGTGCCAGCAGTGATTGGGACAGGGAACTCTACAATGAGCAGTTCTTC CASSDWDRELYNEQFF
- TRBJ2-1 TRBV29-1 - TGCAGCGCCTACGCGGCATTGGGAAGGAATGAGCAGTTCTTC CSAYAALGRNEQFF
- TRBJ2-6 TRBV30 - TGTGCCTGGAGTGGGGGAACTGGGGCCAACGTCCTGACTTTC CAWSGGTGANVLTF
- TRBJ2-4 TRBV15 TRBD1 TGTGCCACCAGCAGCCTGGACAGGGGGCCCACCAAAAACATTCAGTACTTC CATSSLDRGPTKNIQYF
- TRBJ2-7 TRBV10-2 - TGCGCCAGCAGTGTACTACCGAGCTCCTACGAGCAGTACTTC CASSVLPSSYEQYF
once TRBJ1-4 TRBV13 TRBD1 TGTGCCAGCAGCAACAGACAGGGGGACGAAAAACTGTTTTTT CASSNRQGDEKLFF
- TRBJ2-5 TRBV7-3 TRBD2 TGTGCCAGCAGCTTCTTACTAGCGGGTAGGGAGACCCAGTACTTC CASSFLLAGRETQYF
- TRBJ1-5 TRBV7-3 TRBD1 TGTGCCAGCAGCCCCCGGGACAGGGGGCTTAGCAATCAGCCCCAGCATTTT CASSPRDRGLSNQPQHF
- TRBJ2-5 TRBV15 TRBD2 TGTGCCACCAGCAGAGATCGCGGGGGTCTCCAAGAGACCCAGTACTTC CATSRDRGGLQETQYF
- TRBJ2-1 TRBV5-1 - TGCGCCAGCAGCTGGGGAGGTGAGCAGTTCTTC CASSWGGEQFF
- TRBJ2-6 TRBV2 TRBD1 TGTGCCAGCAGCGGACAGGGCACTGGGGCCAACGTCCTGACTTTC CASSGQGTGANVLTF
- TRBJ2-1 TRBV6-5 TRBD2 TGTGCCAGCAGGATCTACGGCCGGGAGGTTGAGCAGTTCTTC CASRIYGREVEQFF
- TRBJ1-2 TRBV6-5 - TGTGCCAGCAGTTACTCGGAGGGGGACATTGGCTACACCTTC CASSYSEGDIGYTF
- TRBJ2-2 TRBV6-5 TRBD1 TGTGCCAGCAGTCCACAGGGGGCGGACGGGGAGCTGTTTTTT CASSPQGADGELFF
once TRBJ2-7 TRBV9 - TGTGCCAGCAGCGTAGGAGAAGCGCGAGCCTACGAGCAGTACTTC CASSVGEARAYEQYF
few TRBJ1-5 TRBV7-9 - TGTGCCAGCAGCCCCAGATCCTTGGGTCAGCCCCAGCATTTT CASSPRSLGQPQHF
once TRBJ2-1 TRBV9 TRBD1 TGTGCCAGCAGCGTGGGACAGGGATACAATGAGCAGTTCTTC CASSVGQGYNEQFF
few TRBJ2-2 TRBV2 - TGTGCCAGCAGTGCAGGGGTGGTCACCGGGGAGCTGTTTTTT CASSAGVVTGELFF
few TRBJ2-1 TRBV6-5 - TGTGCCAGCAGGTGGCGACAGGCACACAATGAGCAGTTCTTC CASRWRQAHNEQFF
- TRBJ2-7 TRBV20-1 - TGCAGTCTGGACGGCTACGAGCAGTACTTC CSLDGYEQYF
- TRBJ2-1 TRBV30 - TGTGCCTGGAGTTCGGGACTTGACAATGAGCAGTTCTTC CAWSSGLDNEQFF
- TRBJ1-4 TRBV9 - TGTGCCAGCAGCGAAGGGGGGTCGAATGAAAAACTGTTTTTT CASSEGGSNEKLFF
- TRBJ2-5 TRBV29-1 TRBD2 TGCAGCGTTGATAGCGGGGGCCGAACCCAGTACTTC CSVDSGGRTQYF
- TRBJ1-5 TRBV7-2 TRBD1 TGTGCCAGCAGCGGGGAGGGGACAGTCAATCAGCCCCAGCATTTT CASSGEGTVNQPQHF
few TRBJ2-7 TRBV6-5 TRBD2 TGTGCCAGCAGCTGGACTAGCGGTACCTACGAGCAGTACTTC CASSWTSGTYEQYF
- TRBJ2-7 TRBV7-8 TRBD2 TGTGCCAGCAGCAGCAGTAGCGGGGGGTACTCCTACGAGCAGTACTTC CASSSSSGGYSYEQYF
- TRBJ2-7 TRBV6-5 - TGTGCCAGCAGTAACCCACAGGGATCCTACGAGCAGTACTTC CASSNPQGSYEQYF
- TRBJ2-2 TRBV4-2 - TGTGCCAGCAGCCAACCCGGGGGCGGAAACGGGGAGCTGTTTTTT CASSQPGGGNGELFF
- TRBJ1-1 TRBV6-5 - TGTGCCAGCAGTCAAGGCCGCACTGAAGCTTTCTTT CASSQGRTEAFF
- TRBJ2-5 TRBV7-3 TRBD2 TGTGCCAGCAGCCCCGGGGGGTCACGAGAGACCCAGTACTTC CASSPGGSRETQYF
- TRBJ1-2 TRBV30 - TGTGCCTGGAGTGTACGCCCATTTAGACAACAGGGAACATGGGATGGCTACACCTTC CAWSVRPFRQQGTWDGYTF
- TRBJ1-1 TRBV7-2 - TGTGCCAGCAGCTTTCCGCAGGGTGGAACTGAAGCTTTCTTT CASSFPQGGTEAFF
- TRBJ2-5 TRBV7-3 - TGTGCCAGCGCCCGAGGGGGGAGAGAGACCCAGTACTTC CASARGGRETQYF
- TRBJ2-1 TRBV4-1 TRBD2 TGCGCCAGCAGACTCGCTAGCGGGGGGGCACATGAGCAGTTCTTC CASRLASGGAHEQFF
- TRBJ2-1 TRBV7-2 TRBD2 TGTGCCAGCAGCTCTAGCGGGAGGGACAACAATGAGCAGTTCTTC CASSSSGRDNNEQFF
- TRBJ1-2 TRBV6-9 - TGTGCCAGCAGTGCTGATACAGGGAGTTCTGGCTACACCTTC CASSADTGSSGYTF
few TRBJ1-2 TRBV6-5 - TGTGCCAGCAGTTACGGATACCGGGGGGCGTCTGGCTACACCTTC CASSYGYRGASGYTF
- TRBJ1-5 TRBV10-1 - TGCGCCAGCAGTGAGTCTGGGCAGCCCCAGCATTTT CASSESGQPQHF
- TRBJ2-5 TRBV6-5 - TGTGCCAGCAGTTACACTGCGGATGGAGGTGTAGAGACCCAGTACTTC CASSYTADGGVETQYF
- TRBJ1-2 TRBV27 - TGTGCCAGCAGTTCAGACGCATGGGGGATATATGGCTACACCTTC CASSSDAWGIYGYTF
- TRBJ1-2 TRBV28 TRBD1 TGTGCCAGCAGGGTTCAGTTAGGGACAGGGAGGAACTATGGCTACACCTTC CASRVQLGTGRNYGYTF
- TRBJ1-2 TRBV9 TRBD1 TGTGCCAGCAGCGGAGCCCGTTTTAGGGACAGGGCTGATGGCTATGGCTACACCTTC CASSGARFRDRADGYGYTF
once TRBJ2-7 TRBV29-1 TRBD1 TGCAGCGTTGAATCGAGGGGACAGGGCTCCTACGAGCAGTACTTC CSVESRGQGSYEQYF
- TRBJ1-1 TRBV4-1 TRBD1 TGCGCCAGCAGCCAAGAGGGGACAGGGGGGTGGGCTTTCTTT CASSQEGTGGWAFF
- TRBJ1-1 TRBV6-5 TRBD1 TGTGCCAGCAGTTACTTGGACAGGACTAGGACTGAAGCTTTCTTT CASSYLDRTRTEAFF